This T cell receptor beta chain stems from a study of response to subunit inactivated influenza vaccine. The CDR3 has 11 residues. The V and J ends lost 8 bases and 8 bases respectively, with 13 bases between them. Germline V lookup: CDR1 SGHTA, CDR2 FQGNSA. MiXCR, applied by TCRdb to the RT-PCR reads, yields one record per CDR3 protein. The sample has 750,000 to 850,000 distinct CDR3 sequences; less than 20% are singletons. The chain links TRBV7-2 to TRBJ2-7; possible D gene TRBD2, 5 bases. The sequence came from a man aged 50 to 59 who received an inactivated influenza vaccine. The sequencing here drew on PBMCs from blood, taken roughly 5 days after vaccination. The CDR3: CASSSQSKQYF. CDR3 in DNA: TGTGCCAGCTCTAGCCAGTCGAAGCAGTACTTC.